This TCR beta chain emerged from a study of patients and donors after allogeneic stem cell transplantation. Trimming took off 3 bases at V and 4 bases at J, with 8 bases between the two ends. The CDR3 sequence is 13 residues long. Germline V gene sequence: CDR1 SEHNR, CDR2 FQNEAQ (reference sequence). TCRdb reanalysed the RT-PCR reads using MiXCR and keeps one entry per CDR3 protein. The sample yields about 960,000 distinct CDR3 sequences, roughly 17% seen once. The source is a human donor who was either an allogeneic HSCT recipient or a stem cell or donor lymphocyte infusion donor (not recorded which). It is not recorded whose cells these are; they may come from a transplant donor. The specimen was blood, either unsorted or a sorted T cell fraction (not recorded which). V and J are TRBV7-9 and TRBJ2-3; possibly TRBD1 for D (5 bases). The chain's CDR3 is CASSFAGPDTQYF. The CDR3, as DNA: TGTGCCAGCAGCTTCGCAGGGCCAGATACGCAGTATTTT.